One and the same sample provided the 21 T cell receptor beta chains below, sequenced in a study of multiple sclerosis patients with progressive multifocal leukoencephalopathy. Produced via immunoSEQ multiplex PCR; TCRdb's table is partial and in-frame only. Of roughly 28,000 clones in the sample, approximately 90% were seen once. The time point is: before natalizumab initiation. Sample: PBMCs. Receptors originate from a human donor with multiple sclerosis.

The chain combines TRBV28 with TRBJ1-4; D not resolved. This CDR3 is built from 11 residues. V was cut by 4 bases and J by 10 bases, with 7 bases left in between. Germline V gene data show CDR1 as MDHEN and CDR2 as SYDVKM. This CDR3 reads CASSSEGKLFF. The DNA for the CDR3 is TGTGCCAGCAGTTCGGAGGGAAAACTGTTTTTT.

The CDR3 nucleotides are TGTGCCAGCAGTGAGAAGGCGGGGGGGATTCCGTACGAGCAGTACTTC. This codes for CASSEKAGGIPYEQYF. The chain has TRBV2 and TRBJ2-5; 9 bases are shared with TRBD2. The tail of the sequence fits TRBJ2-7 better, so the J call may be wrong. Germline-derived CDR1 and CDR2 are SNHLY and FYNNEI. The CDR3 sequence is 16 residues long.

The V call is TRBV4-1, the J call TRBJ2-2, with D possibly called TRBD1 or TRBD2 (6 bases each). The CDR3 covers 16 residues. V lost 4 bases and J 4 bases, leaving 16 bases between the germline ends. CDR1 and CDR2 from the germline V gene are MGHRA and YSYEKL. For the CDR3, the DNA is TGCGCCAGCAGCCCCCTGAGGGGGGCCTCCACCGGGGAGCTGTTTTTT. The encoded protein is CASSPLRGASTGELFF.

The genes are TRBV18 and TRBJ1-4; D call uncertain. In germline, CDR1 is KGHSH, CDR2 LQKENI. The CDR3 runs 16 residues. Trimming stripped 5 bases from V and 8 bases from J, with 21 bases between. The CDR3 region is CASSNYGVGVGEKLFF. The CDR3 DNA follows: TGTGCCAGCTCAAACTACGGCGTAGGAGTCGGGGAAAAACTGTTTTTT.

V and J are TRBV4-3 and TRBJ1-2; D remains unclear. The ends were cut back, 4 bases at V and 4 bases at J, with 13 bases in the middle. CDR1 and CDR2 (germline): LGHNA, YSLEER. The CDR3 runs 14 residues. The CDR3 spells CASSPPAEPYGYTF. CDR3 coding DNA: TGCGCCAGCAGCCCTCCGGCAGAGCCCTATGGCTACACCTTC.

This chain links TRBV4-2 with TRBJ1-5, with D possibly TRBD1 on 5 matching bases. Germline V gene sequence: CDR1 LGHNA, CDR2 YNFKEQ. Deletions cut 0 bases from V and 0 bases from J, with 18 bases between. This CDR3 contains 19 residues. This chain's CDR3 is CASSQDGGHLIHSNQPQHF. The CDR3 DNA reads as TGTGCCAGCAGCCAAGATGGGGGTCACCTTATCCATAGCAATCAGCCCCAGCATTTT.

The J gene is TRBJ1-1, the V gene TRBV7-9; D ambiguous. The CDR3 extends over 15 amino acids. Germline lookup yields CDR1 SEHNR and CDR2 FQNEAQ (reference sequence). Trimming removed 4 bases from V and 0 bases from J, with 12 bases in between. The CDR3 loop is CASSSPRGMNTEAFF. In DNA form, the CDR3 reads TGTGCCAGCAGCTCCCCACGGGGTATGAACACTGAAGCTTTCTTT. Supplemented by reference TRBV7-9 and TRBJ1-1, the full variable domain reads DTGVSQNPRHKITKRGQNVTFRCDPISEHNRLYWYRQTLGQGPEFLTYFQNEAQLEKSRLLSDRFSAERPKGSFSTLEIQRTEQGDSAMYLCASSSPRGMNTEAFFGQGTRLTVV.

V is TRBV2 and J is TRBJ2-7; 9 bases align to TRBD1. The CDR3 covers 14 residues. Germline values: CDR1 SNHLY, CDR2 FYNNEI. Trimming removed 4 bases from V and 4 bases from J; junction bases left unmatched: 5. The chain's CDR3 is CASSGRDRDYEQYF. The CDR3, as DNA: TGTGCCAGCAGTGGCCGGGACAGGGATTACGAGCAGTACTTC.

The chain recombines TRBV6-1 with TRBJ1-4; D possibly corresponds to TRBD1 (5 bases). CDR3 length: 14 residues. V lost 7 bases and J lost 2, with 11 bases in between. Germline assignment: CDR1 MNHNS and CDR2 SASEGT. CDR3 sequence: CASTQGGTNEKLFF. Here the CDR3 DNA reads TGTGCCAGCACTCAGGGAGGGACTAATGAAAAACTGTTTTTT.

V is TRBV9 and J is TRBJ1-3; D possibly corresponds to TRBD1 (6 bases). The germline V gene encodes CDR1 SGDLS and CDR2 YYNGEE. This CDR3 comprises 15 residues. Trimming stripped 2 bases from V and 6 bases from J, with 15 bases between. The CDR3 nucleotides are TGTGCCAGCAGCGTTGGGAACAGGGAGTCAAACACCATATATTTT. Translation: CASSVGNRESNTIYF. Looking up the rest from reference TRBV9 and TRBJ1-3 gives the full variable domain: DSGVTQTPKHLITATGQRVTLRCSPRSGDLSVYWYQQSLDQGLQFLIQYYNGEERAKGNILERFSAQQFPDLHSELNLSSLELGDSALYFCASSVGNRESNTIYFGEGSWLTVV.

The chain couples TRBV19 to TRBJ1-2; no clear D gene. The V gene lost 3 bases and the J gene lost 13 bases, with 12 bases spanning the gap. Germline V gives CDR1 LNHDA, CDR2 SQIVND (reference sequence). The CDR3 contains 11 residues. This CDR3 reads CASSIGHRVTF. The CDR3 DNA reads as TGTGCCAGTAGTATCGGTCACAGAGTCACCTTC. Full variable domain (remainder filled in from reference TRBV19 and TRBJ1-2): DGGITQSPKYLFRKEGQNVTLSCEQNLNHDAMYWYRQDPGQGLRLIYYSQIVNDFQKGDIAEGYSVSREKKESFPLTVTSAQKNPTAFYLCASSIGHRVTFGSGTRLTVV.

A word on this clone: This sample also contains other DNA sequences that code for the same CDR3. The chain uses TRBV7-9 and TRBJ2-3; 12 bases are shared with TRBD2. Germline V gene lookup returns CDR1 SEHNR and CDR2 FQNEAQ (reference sequence). V lost 5 bases to trimming and J lost 2 bases; unmatched junction nucleotides: 8. The length of the CDR3 is 17 residues. The CDR3 coding sequence is TGTGCCAGCAGCCCTCGGACTAGCGGGGACCCCACAGATACGCAGTATTTT. Its protein is CASSPRTSGDPTDTQYF.

The chain is built from TRBV7-9 and TRBJ1-2; no firm D call. Germline CDR1 reads SEHNR; CDR2 reads FQNEAQ (reference sequence). V lost 2 bases to trimming and J lost 6 bases, with 19 bases between them. The CDR3 totals 16 residues. CDR3 sequence (DNA): TGTGCCAGCAGCTTAACCATCGTCAGGCCGGGAAATGGCTACACCTTC. It translates to CASSLTIVRPGNGYTF.

The chain couples TRBV5-3 to TRBJ1-3; D uncertain. TRBV5-3 is annotated as an ORF whose role is uncertain. The V and J ends lost 8 bases and 2 bases respectively, with 8 bases between them. The CDR3 is 12 amino acids. This chain's CDR3 is CARAGTGNTIYF. CDR3 DNA sequence: TGTGCCAGGGCGGGGACTGGAAACACCATATATTTT.

The table lists this clone with a few counts. The chain recombines TRBV6-1 with TRBJ1-5; D is uncertain. Germline loops: CDR1 MNHNS, CDR2 SASEGT. There are 14 residues in the CDR3. Trimming cost V 1 base and J 4 bases, with 8 bases left between them. The CDR3 region is CASSEVPENQPQHF. In DNA form, the CDR3 reads TGTGCCAGCAGTGAAGTCCCAGAGAATCAGCCCCAGCATTTT.

The CDR3 DNA reads TGTGCCAGCAGCGGTGAAGCCGGGACGGGAACCTATGGCTACACCTTC. This gives the protein CASSGEAGTGTYGYTF. The chain uses TRBV7-2 and TRBJ1-2, with D possibly TRBD1 on 5 matching bases. Trimming left V 5 bases short and J 4 bases short, with 20 bases between. Germline-derived CDR1 and CDR2 are SGHTA and FQGNSA. The CDR3 covers 16 residues.

The chain employs TRBV6-1 and TRBJ1-3; D is uncertain. Germline lookup yields CDR1 MNHNS and CDR2 SASEGT. There are 16 residues in the CDR3. Trimming cost V 0 bases and J 2 bases, with 11 bases left between them. Here the CDR3 reads CASSEAEGVPGNTIYF. The CDR3 DNA follows: TGTGCCAGCAGTGAAGCGGAGGGTGTCCCTGGAAACACCATATATTTT.

The chain is built from TRBV4-3 and TRBJ1-6, with unresolved D. Trimming removed 0 bases from V and 7 bases from J, with 13 bases in between. CDR1 and CDR2 from the germline V gene are LGHNA and YSLEER. This CDR3 region has 16 residues. CDR3 sequence: CASSQDLYTRNSPLHF. The CDR3 nucleotides read TGCGCCAGCAGCCAAGATCTTTACACCCGCAATTCACCCCTCCACTTT.

V is TRBV19 and J is TRBJ2-7; 7 positions match TRBD2. Germline V gives CDR1 LNHDA, CDR2 SQIVND (reference sequence). Germline trimming cut 5 bases from V and 5 bases from J; bases unmatched to any gene: 15. This CDR3 is 16 amino acids long. Written as DNA, the CDR3 is TGTGCCAGTAGTCAACCCGCGGGCGGGAGCCTTGACGAGCAGTACTTC. Its protein is CASSQPAGGSLDEQYF.

This chain links TRBV13 with TRBJ2-1; the match to TRBD2 covers 15 bases. The CDR3 is 18 amino acids. The junction had 6 bases not matched to a gene; V was cut back by 5 bases and J by 1 base. Germline CDR1 is PRHDT and CDR2 is FYEKMQ (reference sequence). The chain's CDR3 is CASSLGLAGGQSYNEQFF. CDR3 DNA sequence: TGTGCCAGCAGCCTCGGACTAGCGGGGGGGCAATCCTACAATGAGCAGTTCTTC.

V gene TRBV14 combines with J gene TRBJ2-2, with a possible D match to TRBD1 (5 bases). There are 18 residues in the CDR3. Germline-derived CDR1 and CDR2 are SGHDN and FVKESK. Trimming removed 0 bases from V and 0 bases from J, with 14 bases in between. This chain's CDR3 is CASSQDLGTGANTGELFF. In DNA form, the CDR3 reads TGTGCCAGCAGCCAAGATCTAGGCACAGGAGCGAACACCGGGGAGCTGTTTTTT.